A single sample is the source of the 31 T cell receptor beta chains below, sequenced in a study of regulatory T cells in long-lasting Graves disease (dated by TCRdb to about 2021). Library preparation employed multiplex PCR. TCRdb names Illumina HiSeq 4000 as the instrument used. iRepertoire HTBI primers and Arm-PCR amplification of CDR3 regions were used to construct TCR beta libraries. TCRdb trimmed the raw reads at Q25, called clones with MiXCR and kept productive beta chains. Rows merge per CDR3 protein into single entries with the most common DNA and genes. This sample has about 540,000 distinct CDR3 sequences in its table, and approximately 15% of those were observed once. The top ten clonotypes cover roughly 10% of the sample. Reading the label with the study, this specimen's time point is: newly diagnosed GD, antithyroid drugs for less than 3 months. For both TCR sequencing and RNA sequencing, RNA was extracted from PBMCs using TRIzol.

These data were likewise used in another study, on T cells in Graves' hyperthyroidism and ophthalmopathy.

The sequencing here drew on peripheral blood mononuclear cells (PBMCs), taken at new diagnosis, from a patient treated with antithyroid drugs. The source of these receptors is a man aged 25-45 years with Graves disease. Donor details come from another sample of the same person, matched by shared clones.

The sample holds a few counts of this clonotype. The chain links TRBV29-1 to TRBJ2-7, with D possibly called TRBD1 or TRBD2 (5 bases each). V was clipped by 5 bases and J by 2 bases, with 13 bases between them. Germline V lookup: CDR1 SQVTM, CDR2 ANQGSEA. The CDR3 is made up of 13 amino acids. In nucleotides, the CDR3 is TGCAGCGTTCGCAGGGACGGAGCCTACGAGCAGTACTTC. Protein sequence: CSVRRDGAYEQYF.

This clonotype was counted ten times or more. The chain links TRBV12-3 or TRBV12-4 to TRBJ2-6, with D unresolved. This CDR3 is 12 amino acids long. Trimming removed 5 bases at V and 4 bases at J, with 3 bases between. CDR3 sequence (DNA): TGTGCCAGCAGTAAGGGGGCCAACGTCCTGACTTTC. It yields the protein CASSKGANVLTF.

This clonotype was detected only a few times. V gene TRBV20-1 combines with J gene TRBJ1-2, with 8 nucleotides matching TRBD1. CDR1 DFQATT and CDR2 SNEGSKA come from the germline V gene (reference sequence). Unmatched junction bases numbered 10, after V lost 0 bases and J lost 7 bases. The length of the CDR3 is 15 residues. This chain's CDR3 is CSARDPVQGAGGYTF. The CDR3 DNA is TGCAGTGCTAGAGACCCCGTGCAGGGGGCAGGTGGCTACACCTTC.

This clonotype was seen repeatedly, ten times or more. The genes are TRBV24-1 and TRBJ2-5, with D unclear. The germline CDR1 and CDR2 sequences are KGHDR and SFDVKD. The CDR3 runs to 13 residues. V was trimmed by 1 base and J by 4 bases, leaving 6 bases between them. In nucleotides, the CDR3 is TGTGCCACCAGTGATTTTTGGGGAGAGACCCAGTACTTC. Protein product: CATSDFWGETQYF.

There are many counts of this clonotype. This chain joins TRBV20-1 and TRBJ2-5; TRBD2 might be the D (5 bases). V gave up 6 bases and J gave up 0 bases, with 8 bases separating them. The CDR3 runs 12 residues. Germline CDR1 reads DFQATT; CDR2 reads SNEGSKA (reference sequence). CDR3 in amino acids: CSARVYQETQYF. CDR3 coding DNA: TGCAGTGCGAGGGTGTACCAAGAGACCCAGTACTTC.

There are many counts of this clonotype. CDR3 sequence (DNA): TGTGCCAGCAGTCGACTGCAGGGGAATTCCTACAATGAGCAGTTCTTC. Encoded protein: CASSRLQGNSYNEQFF. This sequence joins TRBV25-1 and TRBJ2-1, with D possibly TRBD1 on 6 matching bases. This CDR3 has 16 amino acids. Between the trimmed V and J ends, which lost 5 bases and 1 base, there was a span of 15 bases. The germline V gene has CDR1 MGHDK and CDR2 SYGVNS.

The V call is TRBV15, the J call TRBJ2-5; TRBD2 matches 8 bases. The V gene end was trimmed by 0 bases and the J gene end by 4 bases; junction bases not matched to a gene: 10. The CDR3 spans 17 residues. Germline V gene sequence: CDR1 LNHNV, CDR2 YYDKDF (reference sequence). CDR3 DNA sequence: TGTGCCACCAGCAGAGAAGGGACGGGAGGGCCGGGAGAGACCCAGTACTTC. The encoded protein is CATSREGTGGPGETQYF.

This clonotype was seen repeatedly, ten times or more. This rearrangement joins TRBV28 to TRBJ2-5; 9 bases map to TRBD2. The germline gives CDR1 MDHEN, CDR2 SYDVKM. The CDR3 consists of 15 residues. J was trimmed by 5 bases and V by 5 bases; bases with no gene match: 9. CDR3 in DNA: TGTGCCAGCAGTCAAATAGCGGGAGCGGGGGAGACCCAGTACTTC. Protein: CASSQIAGAGETQYF.

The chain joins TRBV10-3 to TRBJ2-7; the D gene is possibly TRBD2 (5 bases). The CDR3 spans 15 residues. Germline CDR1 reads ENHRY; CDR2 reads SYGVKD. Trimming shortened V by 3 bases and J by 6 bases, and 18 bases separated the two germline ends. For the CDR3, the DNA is TGTGCCATCAGTGATGGGCCATCAGAGGGCTCCGAGCAGTACTTC. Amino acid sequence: CAISDGPSEGSEQYF.

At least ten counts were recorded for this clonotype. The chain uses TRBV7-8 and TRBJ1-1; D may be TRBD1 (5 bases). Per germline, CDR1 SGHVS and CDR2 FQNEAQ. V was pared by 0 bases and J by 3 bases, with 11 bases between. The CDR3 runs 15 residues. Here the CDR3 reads CASSLAVGGYTEAFF. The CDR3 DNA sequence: TGTGCCAGCAGCTTAGCGGTGGGGGGGTACACTGAAGCTTTCTTT.

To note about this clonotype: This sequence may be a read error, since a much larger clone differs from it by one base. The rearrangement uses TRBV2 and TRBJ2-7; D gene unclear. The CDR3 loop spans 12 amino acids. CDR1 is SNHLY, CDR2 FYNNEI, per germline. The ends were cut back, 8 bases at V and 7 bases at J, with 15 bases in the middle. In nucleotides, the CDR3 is TGTGCCAGCGGCGACCTGCTGGAAGAGCAGTACTTC. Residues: CASGDLLEEQYF.

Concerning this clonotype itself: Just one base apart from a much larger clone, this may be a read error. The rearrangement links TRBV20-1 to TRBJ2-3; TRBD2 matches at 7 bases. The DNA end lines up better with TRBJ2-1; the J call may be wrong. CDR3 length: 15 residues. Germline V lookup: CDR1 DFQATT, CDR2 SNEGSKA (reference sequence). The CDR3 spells CSTRGAGEVHGEQFF. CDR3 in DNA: TGCAGTACTAGAGGGGCGGGAGAGGTCCATGGTGAGCAGTTCTTC.

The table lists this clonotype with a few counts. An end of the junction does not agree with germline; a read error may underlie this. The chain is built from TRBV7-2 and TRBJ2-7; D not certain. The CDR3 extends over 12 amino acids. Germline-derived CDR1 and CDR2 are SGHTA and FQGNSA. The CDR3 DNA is TGTGCCGGCAGCTTAAGGTCCTACGAGCAGTACTTC. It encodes CAGSLRSYEQYF.

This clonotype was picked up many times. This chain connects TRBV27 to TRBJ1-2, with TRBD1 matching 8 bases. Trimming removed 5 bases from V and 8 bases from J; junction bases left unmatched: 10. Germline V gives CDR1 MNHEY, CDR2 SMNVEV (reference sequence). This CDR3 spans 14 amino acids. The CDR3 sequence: CASSPQGQGGGYTF. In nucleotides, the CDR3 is TGTGCCAGCAGTCCCCAAGGACAGGGTGGAGGCTACACCTTC.

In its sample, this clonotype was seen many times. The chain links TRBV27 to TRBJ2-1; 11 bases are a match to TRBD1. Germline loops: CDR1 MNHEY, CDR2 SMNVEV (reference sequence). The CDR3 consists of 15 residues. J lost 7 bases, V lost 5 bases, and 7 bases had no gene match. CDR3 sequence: CASSPTGTGGNEQFF. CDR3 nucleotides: TGTGCCAGCAGTCCCACCGGGACAGGGGGGAATGAGCAGTTCTTC.

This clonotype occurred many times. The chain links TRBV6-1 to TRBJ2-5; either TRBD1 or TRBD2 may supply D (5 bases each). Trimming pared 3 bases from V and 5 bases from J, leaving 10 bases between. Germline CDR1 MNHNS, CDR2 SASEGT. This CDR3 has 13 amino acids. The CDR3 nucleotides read TGTGCCAGCAGTGAGGGGGATTGGGAGACCCAGTACTTC. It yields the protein CASSEGDWETQYF.

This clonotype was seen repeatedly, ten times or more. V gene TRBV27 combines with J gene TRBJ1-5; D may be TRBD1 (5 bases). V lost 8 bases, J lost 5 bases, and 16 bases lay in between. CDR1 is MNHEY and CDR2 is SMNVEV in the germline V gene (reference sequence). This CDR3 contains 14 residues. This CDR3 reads CASSASQGYQPQHF. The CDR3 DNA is TGTGCCAGCTCAGCCTCGCAGGGATATCAGCCCCAGCATTTT.

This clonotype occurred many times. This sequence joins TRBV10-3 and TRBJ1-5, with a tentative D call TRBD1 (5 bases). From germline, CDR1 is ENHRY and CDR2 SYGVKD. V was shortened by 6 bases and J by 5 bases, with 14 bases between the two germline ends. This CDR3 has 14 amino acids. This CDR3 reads CAIRGTQRDQPQHF. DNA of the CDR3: TGTGCCATCAGGGGGACGCAACGAGATCAGCCCCAGCATTTT.

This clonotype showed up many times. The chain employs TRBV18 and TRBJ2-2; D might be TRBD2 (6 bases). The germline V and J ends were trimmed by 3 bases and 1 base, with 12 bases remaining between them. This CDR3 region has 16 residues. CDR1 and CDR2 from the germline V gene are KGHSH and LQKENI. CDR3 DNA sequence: TGTGCCAGCTCACCGCCGGGAGCCAAGAACACCGGGGAGCTGTTTTTT. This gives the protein CASSPPGAKNTGELFF.

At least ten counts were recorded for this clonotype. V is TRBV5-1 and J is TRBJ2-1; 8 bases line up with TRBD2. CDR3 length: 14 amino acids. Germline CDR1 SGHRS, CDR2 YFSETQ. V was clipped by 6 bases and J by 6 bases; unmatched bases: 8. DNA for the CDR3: TGCGCCAGCAAATTCGGGAGGGCCAGCAATGAGCAGTTCTTC. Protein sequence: CASKFGRASNEQFF.

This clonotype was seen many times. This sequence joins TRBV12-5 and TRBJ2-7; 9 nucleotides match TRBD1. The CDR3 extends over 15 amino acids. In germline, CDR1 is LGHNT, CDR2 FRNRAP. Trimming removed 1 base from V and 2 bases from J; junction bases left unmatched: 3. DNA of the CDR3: TGTGCTAGTGGTTTGGGACAGGGGGTTGCCTACGAGCAGTACTTC. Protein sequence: CASGLGQGVAYEQYF.

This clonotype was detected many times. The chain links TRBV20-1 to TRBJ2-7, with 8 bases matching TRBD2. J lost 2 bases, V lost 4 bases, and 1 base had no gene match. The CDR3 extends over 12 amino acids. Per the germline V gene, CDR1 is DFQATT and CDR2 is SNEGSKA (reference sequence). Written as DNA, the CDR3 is TGCAGTGCTAAGGGACTAGCCTACGAGCAGTACTTC. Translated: CSAKGLAYEQYF.

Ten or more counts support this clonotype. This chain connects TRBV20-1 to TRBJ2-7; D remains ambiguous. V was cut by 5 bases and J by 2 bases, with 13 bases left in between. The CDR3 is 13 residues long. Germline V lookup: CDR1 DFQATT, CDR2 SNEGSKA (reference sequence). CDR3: CSAEEISAYEQYF. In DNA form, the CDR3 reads TGCAGTGCTGAAGAGATTTCGGCCTACGAGCAGTACTTC.

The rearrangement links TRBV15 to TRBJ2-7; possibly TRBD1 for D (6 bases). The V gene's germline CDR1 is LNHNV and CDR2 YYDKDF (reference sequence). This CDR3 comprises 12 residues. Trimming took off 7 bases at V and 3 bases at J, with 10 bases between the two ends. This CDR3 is CATITDSYEQYF. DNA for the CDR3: TGTGCCACCATCACGGACAGCTACGAGCAGTACTTC.

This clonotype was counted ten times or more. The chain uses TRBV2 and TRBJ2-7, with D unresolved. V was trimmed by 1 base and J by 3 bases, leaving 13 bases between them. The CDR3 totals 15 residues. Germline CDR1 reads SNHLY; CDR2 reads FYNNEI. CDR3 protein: CASSEGGGFNYEQYF. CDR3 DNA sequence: TGTGCCAGCAGTGAAGGAGGCGGTTTTAACTACGAGCAGTACTTC.

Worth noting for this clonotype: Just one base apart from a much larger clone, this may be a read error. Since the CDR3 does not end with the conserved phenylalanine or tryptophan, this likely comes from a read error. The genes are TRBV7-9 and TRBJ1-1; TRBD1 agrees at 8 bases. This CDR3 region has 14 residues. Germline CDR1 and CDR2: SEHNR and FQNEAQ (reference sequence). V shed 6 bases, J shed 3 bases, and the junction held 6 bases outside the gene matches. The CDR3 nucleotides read TGTGCCAGCAGGCCTACAGGGGGGCACACTGAAGCTTTCCTT. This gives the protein CASRPTGGHTEAFL.

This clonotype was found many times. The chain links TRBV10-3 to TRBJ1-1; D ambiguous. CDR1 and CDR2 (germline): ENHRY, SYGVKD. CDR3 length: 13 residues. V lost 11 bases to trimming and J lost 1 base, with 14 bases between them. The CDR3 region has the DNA TGTGCCTCCGGGTTCGGAGGGAACACTGAAGCTTTCTTT. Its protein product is CASGFGGNTEAFF.

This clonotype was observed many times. The CDR3 DNA reads as TGTGCTAGTGGCAACAGGGTTGCGCCCACCGAGCAGTACTTC. It yields the protein CASGNRVAPTEQYF. The V gene is TRBV12-5, the J gene TRBJ2-7; tentative D call: TRBD1 (6 bases). The CDR3 covers 14 residues. Germline CDR1 LGHNT, CDR2 FRNRAP. V was trimmed by 6 bases and J by 6 bases, leaving 18 bases between them.

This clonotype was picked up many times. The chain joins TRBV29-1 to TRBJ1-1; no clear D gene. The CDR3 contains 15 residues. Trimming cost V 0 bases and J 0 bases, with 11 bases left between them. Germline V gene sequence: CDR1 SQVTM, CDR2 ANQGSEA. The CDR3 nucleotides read TGCAGCGTTGAAGAGACCGAGCGTTTGAACACTGAAGCTTTCTTT. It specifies CSVEETERLNTEAFF.

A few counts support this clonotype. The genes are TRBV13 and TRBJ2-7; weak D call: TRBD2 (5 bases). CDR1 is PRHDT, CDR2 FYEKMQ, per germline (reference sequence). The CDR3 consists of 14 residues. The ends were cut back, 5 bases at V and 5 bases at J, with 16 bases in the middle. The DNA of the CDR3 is TGTGCCAGCAGCCTCGGGATCAAACCGAACGAGCAGTACTTC. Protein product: CASSLGIKPNEQYF.

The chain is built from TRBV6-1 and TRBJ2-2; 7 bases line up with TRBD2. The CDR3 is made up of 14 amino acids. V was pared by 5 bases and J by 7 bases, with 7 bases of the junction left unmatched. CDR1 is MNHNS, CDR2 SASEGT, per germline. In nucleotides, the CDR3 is TGTGCCAGCAGTATTACTAGCGCCAGCGGGGAGCTGTTTTTT. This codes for CASSITSASGELFF.